The 28 T cell receptor beta chains given below trace back to one sample, sequenced in a study of CD8 T cells in Susac syndrome. Random hexamers were used to reverse transcribe an amount of roughly 0.5 to 1 ug RNA. TCRdb ran MiXCR on the immunoSEQ multiplex PCR reads and lists one entry per CDR3 protein. The profile shows around 200,000 distinct CDR3 sequences, about 94% of them singletons. The sample comprised CD4+ T cells from PBMCs. All receptors come from a human donor with Susac syndrome.

Notes on this clonotype: At one end the junction does not follow the germline gene, possibly because of a read error. The chain is built from TRBV7-7 and TRBJ1-4; 7 bases match TRBD1. The germline gives CDR1 SSHAT, CDR2 FNYEAQ (reference sequence). The CDR3 spans 15 residues. The CDR3 reads CASSVGTALNEKLFF. The CDR3 bases are TGTGCTAGCAGCGTCGGGACAGCCCTAAATGAAAAACTGTTTTTT.

The rearrangement links TRBV5-1 to TRBJ1-2; D uncertain. Per the germline V gene, CDR1 is SGHRS and CDR2 is YFSETQ. The CDR3 spans 14 residues. Trimming removed 0 bases from V and 1 base from J, with 7 bases in between. CDR3 DNA sequence: TGCGCCAGCAGCTTGGCGAAGTTTAACTATGGCTACACCTTC. Translating it yields CASSLAKFNYGYTF.

This clonotype has only a few counts. The chain employs TRBV7-9 and TRBJ2-7; 12 bases line up with TRBD2. After removal of 3 bases from V and 7 bases from J, the junction contained 10 bases not matched to a gene. There are 16 residues in the CDR3. Germline V gives CDR1 SEHNR, CDR2 FQNEAQ (reference sequence). The CDR3 spells CASSFAGLAGRLEQYF. In nucleotides, the CDR3 is TGTGCCAGCAGCTTCGCTGGACTAGCGGGACGTCTTGAGCAGTACTTC.

J is TRBJ2-4 and V is TRBV5-1; 9 nucleotides align to TRBD1. CDR1 is SGHRS and CDR2 is YFSETQ in the germline V gene. V dropped 3 bases and J dropped 8; count of bases not matched to a gene: 9. This CDR3 has 15 amino acids. The CDR3, as DNA: TGCGCCAGCAGCTCCCAACAGGGGGCGGAGGACATTCAGTACTTC. Its protein product is CASSSQQGAEDIQYF.

The J gene is TRBJ1-2, the V gene TRBV6-6; D remains ambiguous. Trimming shortened V by 7 bases and J by 6 bases, and 15 bases separated the two germline ends. The CDR3 is 13 amino acids. Looked up from germline, CDR1 is MNHNY and CDR2 is SVGAGI (reference sequence). This CDR3 reads CASTLLARNGYTF. The CDR3 DNA reads TGTGCCAGCACCCTCCTTGCTAGGAATGGCTACACCTTC.

CDR3 in DNA: TGCGCCAGCAGCCCAAACCCCTACCAAGAGACCCAGTACTTC. As protein: CASSPNPYQETQYF. The J gene is TRBJ2-5, the V gene TRBV5-1; no reliable D call. CDR1 is SGHRS, CDR2 YFSETQ, per germline. The V and J ends lost 4 bases and 0 bases respectively, with 10 bases between them. The CDR3 sequence is 14 residues long.

Comments on this clonotype: The junction departs from the called germline gene at one end, perhaps through a read error. J is TRBJ1-4 and V is TRBV19; D is uncertain. Germline values: CDR1 LNHDA, CDR2 SQIVND (reference sequence). CDR3 length: 11 residues. CDR3 sequence reads: CASSTNEKLFF. In DNA, the CDR3 is TGTGCCAGTTCAACTAATGAAAAACTCTTTTTT.

This chain connects TRBV3-1 to TRBJ1-2; 7 bases map to TRBD1. Germline V gives CDR1 LGHDT, CDR2 YNNKEL (reference sequence). Trimming at V came to 0 bases and at J to 8 bases, leaving 9 bases not matched to a gene. This CDR3 spans 15 amino acids. CDR3 region: CASSQDRLTGEGYTF. DNA for the CDR3: TGTGCCAGCAGCCAAGATCGTTTAACAGGGGAAGGCTACACCTTC.

The V and J genes are TRBV30 and TRBJ1-5; D gene ambiguous. Looked up from germline, CDR1 is GTSNPN and CDR2 is SVGIG (reference sequence). V was clipped by 7 bases and J by 0 bases, with 28 bases between them. This CDR3 is built from 19 residues. The CDR3 DNA sequence: TGTGCCTTGTCAACGGGGAGGAGCCACCCCTTCTATAGCAATCAGCCCCAGCATTTT. Protein product: CALSTGRSHPFYSNQPQHF.

The V gene is TRBV5-1, the J gene TRBJ2-3; D unclear. Germline CDR1 and CDR2: SGHRS and YFSETQ. Trimming pared 0 bases from V and 2 bases from J, leaving 7 bases between. The CDR3 loop spans 14 amino acids. The CDR3 loop is CASSLGTATDTQYF. CDR3 sequence (DNA): TGCGCCAGCAGCTTGGGGACCGCCACAGATACGCAGTATTTT.

The genes are TRBV7-2 and TRBJ1-1; maybe TRBD1 (5 bases). Trimming took 0 bases from V and 4 from J, leaving 15 bases between them. Germline CDR1 reads SGHTA; CDR2 reads FQGNSA. The CDR3 is 16 residues long. The CDR3 is CASSLAVRVPSTEAFF. Here the CDR3 DNA reads TGTGCCAGCAGCTTAGCCGTCAGGGTACCGAGCACTGAAGCTTTCTTT.

This chain connects TRBV3-1 to TRBJ1-2, with a tentative D call TRBD1 (6 bases). Trimming cost V 4 bases and J 1 base, with 10 bases left between them. CDR1 and CDR2 (germline): LGHDT, YNNKEL (reference sequence). The CDR3 length is 14 residues. The CDR3 region has the DNA TGTGCCAGCAGCCGCGGACAGTTTAACTATGGCTACACCTTC. Translated: CASSRGQFNYGYTF. The variable domain in full, completed from reference TRBV3-1 and TRBJ1-2, reads DTAVSQTPKYLVTQMGNDKSIKCEQNLGHDTMYWYKQDSKKFLKIMFSYNNKELIINETVPNRFSPKSPDKAHLNLHINSLELGDSAVYFCASSRGQFNYGYTFGSGTRLTVV.

J is TRBJ2-3 and V is TRBV4-1; TRBD2 matches 13 bases. This CDR3 region has 16 residues. Germline V gene lookup returns CDR1 MGHRA and CDR2 YSYEKL. V was clipped by 3 bases and J by 2 bases; unmatched bases: 2. CDR3 DNA sequence: TGCGCCAGCAGCCAGGGACTAGCGGGGAACACAGATACGCAGTATTTT. Protein product: CASSQGLAGNTDTQYF.

The rearrangement links TRBV6-5 to TRBJ2-7; TRBD1 might be the D (5 bases). The length of the CDR3 is 15 residues. Trimming removed 4 bases at V and 6 bases at J, with 19 bases between. The germline V gene encodes CDR1 MNHEY and CDR2 SVGAGI. The CDR3 sequence is CASSWTDNPSFEQYF. CDR3 DNA: TGTGCCAGCAGTTGGACGGACAACCCCTCTTTCGAGCAGTACTTC.

The chain couples TRBV20-1 to TRBJ2-7; 12 bases align to TRBD1. V lost 3 bases and J lost 2; bases outside the gene matches: 5. The germline V gene encodes CDR1 DFQATT and CDR2 SNEGSKA (reference sequence). CDR3 length: 15 residues. In DNA form, the CDR3 reads TGCAGTGCTAGTACCGGGACAGGGGGCCCCTACGAGCAGTACTTC. It specifies CSASTGTGGPYEQYF.

CDR3 region: CSVVPGQGPPSGYTF. The CDR3 DNA reads TGCAGCGTGGTTCCGGGACAGGGACCCCCTTCCGGCTACACCTTC. J is TRBJ1-2 and V is TRBV29-1; 9 bases match TRBD1. Looked up from germline, CDR1 is SQVTM and CDR2 is ANQGSEA. Unmatched junction bases numbered 16, after V lost 6 bases and J lost 8 bases. This CDR3 is 15 amino acids long.

V and J are TRBV28 and TRBJ2-1, with 7 bases aligning to TRBD1. Germline V gene lookup returns CDR1 MDHEN and CDR2 SYDVKM. Unmatched junction bases numbered 5, after V lost 2 bases and J lost 7 bases. This CDR3 comprises 14 residues. The CDR3: CASSLEGRGNEQFF. DNA for the CDR3: TGTGCCAGCAGTTTAGAAGGCAGGGGGAATGAGCAGTTCTTC.

This rearrangement joins TRBV3-1 to TRBJ1-1; TRBD1 matches at 8 bases. Germline lookup yields CDR1 LGHDT and CDR2 YNNKEL (reference sequence). The CDR3 sequence is 15 residues long. Trimming cost V 1 base and J 1 base; bases outside gene matches: 2. As DNA, the CDR3 is TGTGCCAGCAGCCAAGGCGGACAGGGGAACACTGAAGCTTTCTTT. Amino acid sequence: CASSQGGQGNTEAFF.

This rearrangement joins TRBV20-1 to TRBJ2-7; TRBD1 or TRBD2 may be the D gene (6 bases each). From germline, CDR1 is DFQATT and CDR2 SNEGSKA (reference sequence). CDR3 length equals 12 residues. The V end lost 6 bases, the J end lost 5 bases, and 14 bases lay between the germline ends. The CDR3: CSARTTGNEQYF. CDR3 nucleotide sequence: TGCAGTGCCAGGACTACAGGGAACGAGCAGTACTTC.

This CDR3 reads CSGGQGLNTEAFF. For the CDR3, the DNA is TGCAGCGGGGGACAGGGCCTGAACACTGAAGCTTTCTTT. The rearrangement uses TRBV29-1 and TRBJ1-1; 9 bases align to TRBD1. Trimming removed 7 bases from V and 0 bases from J; junction bases left unmatched: 3. This CDR3 spans 13 amino acids. Germline V gives CDR1 SQVTM, CDR2 ANQGSEA.

The chain is built from TRBV30 and TRBJ2-1, with 7 bases lining up with TRBD2. V trimming: 2 bases; J trimming: 14 bases; junction bases outside the gene matches: 12. The germline CDR1 and CDR2 sequences are GTSNPN and SVGIG (reference sequence). The CDR3 spans 13 residues. The CDR3 loop reads CAWSPSTSLFEFF. The CDR3 DNA follows: TGTGCCTGGAGTCCGTCGACTAGCCTGTTCGAGTTCTTC. Full variable domain (outside the CDR3, taken from reference TRBV30 and TRBJ2-1): SQTIHQWPATLVQPVGSPLSLECTVEGTSNPNLYWYRQAAGRGLQLLFYSVGIGQISSEVPQNLSASRPQDRQFILSSKKLLLSDSGFYLCAWSPSTSLFEFFGPGTRLTVL.

The V call is TRBV3-1, the J call TRBJ2-3; 7 bases are shared with TRBD1. This CDR3 region has 16 residues. The V and J ends lost 4 bases and 0 bases, in that order; junction bases with no gene match: 7. Germline V gene data show CDR1 as LGHDT and CDR2 as YNNKEL (reference sequence). CDR3 DNA: TGTGCCAGCAGCCTACGACAGGGCAGAAGCACAGATACGCAGTATTTT. The encoded protein is CASSLRQGRSTDTQYF.

This clonotype was picked up one time. V and J are TRBV20-1 and TRBJ1-1; unclear D gene. The CDR3 extends over 12 amino acids. Trimming stripped 2 bases from V and 0 bases from J, with 4 bases between. CDR1 and CDR2 from the germline V gene are DFQATT and SNEGSKA (reference sequence). In nucleotides, the CDR3 is TGCAGTGCTAGACAGCTGAACACTGAAGCTTTCTTT. Protein product: CSARQLNTEAFF.

J is TRBJ2-2 and V is TRBV20-1, with 10 bases aligning to TRBD2. The CDR3 runs 15 residues. The germline V gene has CDR1 DFQATT and CDR2 SNEGSKA (reference sequence). The J segment lost 5 bases and the V segment lost 5 bases, leaving 8 bases of the junction unmatched. CDR3 residues: CSAAPSGRWTGELFF. In DNA form, the CDR3 reads TGCAGTGCTGCACCTAGCGGGAGATGGACCGGGGAGCTGTTTTTT.

This chain links TRBV23-1 with TRBJ2-2; D is possibly TRBD1 (6 bases). TRBV23-1 is an open reading frame, and its role is uncertain. The CDR3 runs to 14 residues. V was shortened by 6 bases and J by 2 bases, with 10 bases between the two germline ends. CDR3 loop: CASRRTENTGELFF. The CDR3 DNA follows: TGCGCCAGCAGACGGACAGAAAACACCGGGGAGCTGTTTTTT.

The chain combines TRBV7-2 with TRBJ1-5; TRBD1 matches 10 bases. V shed 2 bases, J shed 7 bases, and the junction held 8 bases outside the gene matches. There are 16 residues in the CDR3. CDR1 and CDR2 (germline): SGHTA, FQGNSA. CDR3 loop: CASSLYRDRGRQPQHF. The CDR3 nucleotides are TGTGCCAGCAGCTTATATCGGGACAGGGGTCGACAGCCCCAGCATTTT.

The chain has TRBV4-2 and TRBJ2-7; D not certain. The CDR3 loop spans 15 amino acids. Trimming removed 1 base at V and 3 bases at J, with 13 bases between. Germline V gene sequence: CDR1 LGHNA, CDR2 YNFKEQ. CDR3 in DNA: TGTGCCAGCAGCCAAGCCTCCCCGGGCCTCTACGAGCAGTACTTC. Translation: CASSQASPGLYEQYF.

J is TRBJ2-5 and V is TRBV3-1, with a possible D match to TRBD1 (7 bases). The V and J ends lost 3 bases and 4 bases respectively, with 21 bases between them. CDR1 is LGHDT and CDR2 is YNNKEL in the germline V gene (reference sequence). The CDR3 is 17 residues long. The chain's CDR3 is CASSQGPWRGLGETQYF. The CDR3 DNA follows: TGTGCCAGCAGCCAGGGCCCGTGGAGGGGGCTCGGAGAGACCCAGTACTTC.